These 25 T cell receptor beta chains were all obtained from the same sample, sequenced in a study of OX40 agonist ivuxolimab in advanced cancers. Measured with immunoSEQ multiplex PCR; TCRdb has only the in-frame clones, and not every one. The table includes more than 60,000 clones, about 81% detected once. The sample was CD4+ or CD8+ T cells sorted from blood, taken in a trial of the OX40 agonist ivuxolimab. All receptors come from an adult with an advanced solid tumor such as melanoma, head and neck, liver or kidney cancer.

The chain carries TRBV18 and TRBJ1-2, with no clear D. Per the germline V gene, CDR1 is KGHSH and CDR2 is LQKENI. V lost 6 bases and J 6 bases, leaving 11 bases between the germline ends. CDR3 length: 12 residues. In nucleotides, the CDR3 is TGTGCCAGCTCCCCAGGCGGGGATGGCTACACCTTC. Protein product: CASSPGGDGYTF.

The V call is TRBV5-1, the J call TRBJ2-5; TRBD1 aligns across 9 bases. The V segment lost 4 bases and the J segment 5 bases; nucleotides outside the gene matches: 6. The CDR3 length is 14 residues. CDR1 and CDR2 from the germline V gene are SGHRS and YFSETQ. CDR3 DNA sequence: TGCGCCAGCAGCCTGGGACAGGGCGGGGAGACCCAGTACTTC. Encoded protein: CASSLGQGGETQYF.

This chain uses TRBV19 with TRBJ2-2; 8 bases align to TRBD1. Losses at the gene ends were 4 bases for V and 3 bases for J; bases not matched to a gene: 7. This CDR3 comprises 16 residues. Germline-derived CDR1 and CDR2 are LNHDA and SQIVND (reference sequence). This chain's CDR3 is CASSNQGARYTGELFF. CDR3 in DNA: TGTGCCAGTAGTAATCAGGGGGCGCGGTACACCGGGGAGCTGTTTTTT.

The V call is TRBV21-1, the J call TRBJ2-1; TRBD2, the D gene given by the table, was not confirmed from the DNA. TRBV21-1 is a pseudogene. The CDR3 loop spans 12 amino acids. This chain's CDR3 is CASSGRTSVAFF. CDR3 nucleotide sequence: TGTGCCAGCAGCGGTCGGACTAGCGTTGCGTTCTTC.

CDR3 in amino acids: CASSERTGELFF. The CDR3 nucleotides are TGTGCCAGCAGTGAACGTACAGGGGAGCTGTTTTTT. The rearrangement joins TRBV25-1 to TRBJ2-2; D is uncertain. The CDR3 covers 12 residues. Trimming took off 2 bases at V and 8 bases at J, with 6 bases between the two ends. CDR1 MGHDK and CDR2 SYGVNS come from the germline V gene.

The CDR3 DNA reads as TGTGCCAGCAGTTACTCAAGGGCACCTCAGAGTTCACCCCTCCACTTT. It codes for CASSYSRAPQSSPLHF. This chain joins TRBV6-6 and TRBJ1-6; no definite D call. This CDR3 comprises 16 residues. Germline V gene sequence: CDR1 MNHNY, CDR2 SVGAGI (reference sequence). With 0 bases removed from V and 9 bases from J, the gap between germline ends came to 15 bases.

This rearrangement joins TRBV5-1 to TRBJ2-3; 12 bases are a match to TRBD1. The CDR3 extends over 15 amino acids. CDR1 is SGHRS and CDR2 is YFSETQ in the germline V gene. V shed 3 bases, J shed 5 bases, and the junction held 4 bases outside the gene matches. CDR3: CASSSGQGAGDTQYF. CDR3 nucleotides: TGCGCCAGCAGCTCGGGACAGGGGGCGGGAGATACGCAGTATTTT.

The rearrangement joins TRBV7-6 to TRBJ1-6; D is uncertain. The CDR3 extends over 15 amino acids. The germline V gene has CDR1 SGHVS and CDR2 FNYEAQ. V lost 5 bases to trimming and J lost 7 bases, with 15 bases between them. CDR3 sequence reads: CASSIDGPLNSPLHF. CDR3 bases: TGTGCCAGCAGCATTGACGGTCCGCTAAATTCACCCCTCCACTTT.

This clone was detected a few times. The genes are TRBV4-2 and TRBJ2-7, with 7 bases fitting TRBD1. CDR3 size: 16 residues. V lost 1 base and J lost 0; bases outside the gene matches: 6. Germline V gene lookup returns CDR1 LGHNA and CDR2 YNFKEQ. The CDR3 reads CASSQGVGDSSYEQYF. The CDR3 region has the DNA TGTGCCAGCAGCCAAGGGGTGGGGGACAGCTCCTACGAGCAGTACTTC.

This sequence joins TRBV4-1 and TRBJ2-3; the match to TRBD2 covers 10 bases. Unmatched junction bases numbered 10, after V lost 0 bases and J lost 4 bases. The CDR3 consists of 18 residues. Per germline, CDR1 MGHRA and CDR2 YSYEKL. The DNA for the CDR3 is TGCGCCAGCAGCCAAGATCCCAGCGGGGGGGCTGCGGCAGATACGCAGTATTTT. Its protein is CASSQDPSGGAAADTQYF.

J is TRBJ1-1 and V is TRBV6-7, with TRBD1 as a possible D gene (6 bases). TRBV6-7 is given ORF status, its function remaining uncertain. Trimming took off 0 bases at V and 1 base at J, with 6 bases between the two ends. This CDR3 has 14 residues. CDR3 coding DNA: TGTGCCAGCAGTTACTCGACAGGGAACACTGAAGCTTTCTTT. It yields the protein CASSYSTGNTEAFF.

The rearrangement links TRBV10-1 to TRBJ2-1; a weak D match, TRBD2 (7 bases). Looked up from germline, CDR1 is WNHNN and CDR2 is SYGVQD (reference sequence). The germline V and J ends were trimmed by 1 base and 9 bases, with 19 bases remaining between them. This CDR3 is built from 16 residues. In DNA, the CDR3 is TGCGCCAGCAGTGAGTGGGGGGAGGGGGTTCTCGGTGAGCAGTTCTTC. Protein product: CASSEWGEGVLGEQFF.

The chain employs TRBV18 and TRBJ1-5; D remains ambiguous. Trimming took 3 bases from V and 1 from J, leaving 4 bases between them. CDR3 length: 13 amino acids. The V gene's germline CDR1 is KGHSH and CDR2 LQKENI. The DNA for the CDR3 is TGTGCCAGCTCACCGGAGAGCAATCAGCCCCAGCATTTT. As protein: CASSPESNQPQHF.

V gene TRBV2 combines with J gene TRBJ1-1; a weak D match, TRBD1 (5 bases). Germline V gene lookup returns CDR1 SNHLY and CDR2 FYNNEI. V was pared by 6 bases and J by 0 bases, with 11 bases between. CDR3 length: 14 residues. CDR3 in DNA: TGTGCCAGCAGAGAGGGGCTGGTGAACACTGAAGCTTTCTTT. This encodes CASREGLVNTEAFF.

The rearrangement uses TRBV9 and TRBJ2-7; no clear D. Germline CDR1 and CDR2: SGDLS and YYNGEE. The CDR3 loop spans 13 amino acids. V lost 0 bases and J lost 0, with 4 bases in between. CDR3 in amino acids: CASSVASSYEQYF. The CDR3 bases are TGTGCCAGCAGCGTAGCCAGCTCCTACGAGCAGTACTTC.

The CDR3 reads CASSYGTDQPQHF. Here the CDR3 DNA reads TGTGCCAGCAGTTACGGGACAGATCAGCCCCAGCATTTT. This chain connects TRBV6-6 to TRBJ1-5; 7 bases fit TRBD1. This CDR3 has 13 residues. Germline trimming cut 2 bases from V and 5 bases from J; bases unmatched to any gene: 0. Germline V lookup: CDR1 MNHNY, CDR2 SVGAGI (reference sequence).

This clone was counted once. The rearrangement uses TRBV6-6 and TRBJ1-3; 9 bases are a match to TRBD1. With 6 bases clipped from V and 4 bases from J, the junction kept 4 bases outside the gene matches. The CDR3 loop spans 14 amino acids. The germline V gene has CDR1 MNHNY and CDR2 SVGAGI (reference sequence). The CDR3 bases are TGTGCCAGCAGGGCCGGGACAGGGGGAAACACCATATATTTT. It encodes CASRAGTGGNTIYF.

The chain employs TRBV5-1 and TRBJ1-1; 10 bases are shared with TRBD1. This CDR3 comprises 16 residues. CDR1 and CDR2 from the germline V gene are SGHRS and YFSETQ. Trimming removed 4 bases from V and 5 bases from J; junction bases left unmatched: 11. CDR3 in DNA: TGCGCCAGCAGCCACCGGGACAGGGGCCCGGGGACTGAAGCTTTCTTT. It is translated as CASSHRDRGPGTEAFF.

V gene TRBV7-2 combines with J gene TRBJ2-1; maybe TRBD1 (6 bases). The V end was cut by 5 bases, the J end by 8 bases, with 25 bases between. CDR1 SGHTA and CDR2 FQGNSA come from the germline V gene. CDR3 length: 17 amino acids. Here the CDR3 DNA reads TGTGCCAGCAGCCCCCAAGGAGGTCCAGGGGTTAAAGATGAGCAGTTCTTC. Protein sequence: CASSPQGGPGVKDEQFF.

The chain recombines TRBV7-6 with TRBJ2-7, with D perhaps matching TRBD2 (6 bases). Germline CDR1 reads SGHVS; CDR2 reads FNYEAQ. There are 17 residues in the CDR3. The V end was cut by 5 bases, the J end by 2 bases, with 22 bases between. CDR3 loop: CASSRGPGTAGTYEQYF. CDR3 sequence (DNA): TGTGCCAGCAGCCGAGGCCCCGGGACTGCCGGTACCTACGAGCAGTACTTC. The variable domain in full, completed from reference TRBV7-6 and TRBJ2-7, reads GAGVSQSPRYKVTKRGQDVALRCDPISGHVSLYWYRQALGQGPEFLTYFNYEAQQDKSGLPNDRFSAERPEGSISTLTIQRTEQRDSAMYRCASSRGPGTAGTYEQYFGPGTRLTVT.

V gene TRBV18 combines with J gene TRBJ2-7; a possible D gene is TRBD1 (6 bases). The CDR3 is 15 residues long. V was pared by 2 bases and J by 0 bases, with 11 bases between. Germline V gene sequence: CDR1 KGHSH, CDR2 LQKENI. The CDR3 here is CASSPYTGSSYEQYF. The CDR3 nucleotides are TGTGCCAGCTCACCATATACAGGGAGCTCCTACGAGCAGTACTTC. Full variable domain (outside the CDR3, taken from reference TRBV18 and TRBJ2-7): NAGVMQNPRHLVRRRGQEARLRCSPMKGHSHVYWYRQLPEEGLKFMVYLQKENIIDESGMPKERFSAEFPKEGPSILRIQQVVRGDSAAYFCASSPYTGSSYEQYFGPGTRLTVT.

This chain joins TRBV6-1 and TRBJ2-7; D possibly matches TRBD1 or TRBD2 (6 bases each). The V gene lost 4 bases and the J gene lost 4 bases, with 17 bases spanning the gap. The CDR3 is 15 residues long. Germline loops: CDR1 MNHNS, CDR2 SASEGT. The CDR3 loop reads CASSVARGGLYEQYF. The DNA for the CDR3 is TGTGCCAGCAGTGTGGCCAGGGGAGGACTGTACGAGCAGTACTTC.

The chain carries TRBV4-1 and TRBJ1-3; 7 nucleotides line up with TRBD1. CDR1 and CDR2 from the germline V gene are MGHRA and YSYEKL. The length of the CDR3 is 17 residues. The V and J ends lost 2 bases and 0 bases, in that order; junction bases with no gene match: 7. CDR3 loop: CASSQRGPQSSGNTIYF. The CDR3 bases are TGCGCCAGCAGCCAAAGGGGGCCTCAATCCTCTGGAAACACCATATATTTT.

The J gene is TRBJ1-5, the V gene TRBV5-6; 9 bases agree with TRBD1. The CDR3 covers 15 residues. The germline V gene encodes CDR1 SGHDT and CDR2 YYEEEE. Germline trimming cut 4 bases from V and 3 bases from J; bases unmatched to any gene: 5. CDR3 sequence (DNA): TGTGCCAGCAGCCGGGGGGACAGGGACAATCAGCCCCAGCATTTT. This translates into CASSRGDRDNQPQHF.

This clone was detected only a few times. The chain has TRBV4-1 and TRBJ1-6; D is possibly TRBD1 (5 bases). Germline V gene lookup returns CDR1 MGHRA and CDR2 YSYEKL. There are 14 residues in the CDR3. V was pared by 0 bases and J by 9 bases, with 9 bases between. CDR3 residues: CASSQEDSASPLHF. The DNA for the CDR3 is TGCGCCAGCAGCCAAGAAGACAGCGCTTCACCCCTCCACTTT.